This is a list of T cell receptor beta chains from one sample in a study of blood T cell repertoires in COVID-19. Libraries were prepared by immunoSEQ multiplex PCR; TCRdb keeps only in-frame clonotypes and omits some of them. The profile shows 200,000 or so clones, 84% of them singletons. The sample consisted of peripheral blood. The receptors derive from a human donor in a cohort sampled during active COVID-19. CDR3s include the opening cysteine and the closing phenylalanine or tryptophan. The D gene is left open where the match is weak. Rows may omit the clone size; those that give it use once, few, many or a size class.

D	V	J	size	CDR3	DNA
TRBD2	TRBV11-2	TRBJ2-1	.	CASSGSGSSDNEQFF	TGTGCCAGCAGCGGGAGCGGGAGCTCGGACAATGAGCAGTTCTTC
TRBD2	TRBV18	TRBJ2-1	few	CASSLAGGDYNEQFF	TGTGCCAGCTCACTAGCGGGGGGGGACTACAATGAGCAGTTCTTC
TRBD2	TRBV7-2	TRBJ2-5	.	CASSETSPLGETQYF	TGTGCCAGCTCAGAGACTAGCCCTCTTGGGGAGACCCAGTACTTC
.	TRBV7-9	TRBJ2-3	.	CASSLEKGRDTQYF	TGTGCCAGCAGCTTAGAAAAGGGGAGGGATACGCAGTATTTT
.	TRBV5-1	TRBJ1-3	.	CASSHGDRTFSGNTIYF	TGCGCCAGCAGTCACGGAGACAGAACATTCTCTGGAAACACCATATATTTT
.	TRBV9	TRBJ1-6	.	CASSVDFYNSPLHF	TGTGCCAGCAGCGTAGACTTCTATAATTCACCCCTCCACTTT
TRBD2	TRBV5-1	TRBJ2-5	.	CASSLLRLAEETQYF	TGCGCCAGCAGCTTGCTTAGACTAGCGGAAGAGACCCAGTACTTC
.	TRBV6-5	TRBJ2-5	.	CASSQAPQETQYF	TGTGCCAGCTCGCAGGCCCCACAAGAGACCCAGTACTTC
.	TRBV18	TRBJ2-7	few	CASSPPVGAYEQYF	TGTGCCAGCTCACCACCGGTCGGGGCCTACGAGCAGTACTTC
.	TRBV24-1	TRBJ2-7	.	CATSDLRGNEQYF	TGTGCCACCAGTGATTTAAGAGGGAACGAGCAGTACTTC
.	TRBV4-1	TRBJ1-5	few	CASSQVQGLGNQPQHF	TGCGCCAGCAGCCAAGTGCAGGGGCTAGGCAATCAGCCCCAGCATTTT
.	TRBV9	TRBJ2-7	.	CASSVESGTTYEQYF	TGTGCCAGCAGCGTAGAATCGGGTACCACCTACGAGCAGTACTTC
.	TRBV27	TRBJ2-7	.	CASSFYRVSGEQYF	TGTGCCAGCAGTTTCTACAGGGTTTCAGGGGAGCAGTACTTC
TRBD2	TRBV19	TRBJ2-1	.	CASSSAGGSYNEQFF	TGTGCCAGTAGTTCAGCGGGAGGCTCCTACAATGAGCAGTTCTTC
TRBD2	TRBV2	TRBJ2-1	once	CASSAIWTSGRPYNEQFF	TGTGCCAGCAGTGCGATTTGGACTAGCGGGAGACCCTACAATGAGCAGTTCTTC
TRBD1	TRBV11-2	TRBJ2-7	few	CASSGTGDSYEQYF	TGTGCCAGCAGCGGGACAGGGGATTCCTACGAGCAGTACTTC
TRBD1	TRBV4-1	TRBJ1-4	.	CASSQVGRDRAYEKLFF	TGCGCCAGCAGCCAAGTGGGTAGGGACAGGGCTTACGAAAAACTGTTTTTT
TRBD1	TRBV5-1	TRBJ1-6	few	CASRSTPGQGNSPLHF	TGCGCCAGCAGATCAACGCCGGGACAGGGGAATTCACCCCTCCACTTT
.	TRBV27	TRBJ1-6	.	CASSRGANSPLHF	TGTGCCAGCAGCAGGGGAGCAAATTCACCCCTCCACTTT
TRBD1	TRBV6-5	TRBJ2-4	.	CASSSDRGEHIQYF	TGTGCCAGCAGCAGCGACAGGGGGGAACACATTCAGTACTTC
.	TRBV7-2	TRBJ2-1	.	CASSFAGYYNEQFF	TGTGCCAGCAGCTTCGCGGGGTATTACAATGAGCAGTTCTTC
TRBD1	TRBV6-5	TRBJ2-7	many	CASRRQGAGEQYF	TGTGCCAGCAGGCGACAGGGGGCGGGCGAGCAGTACTTC
.	TRBV6-5	TRBJ1-2	.	CASSYGGTSGYTF	TGTGCCAGCAGTTATGGGGGGACTTCTGGCTACACCTTC
.	TRBV7-9	TRBJ1-1	.	CASSPRQNRNTEAFF	TGTGCCAGCAGCCCTCGACAGAACAGGAACACTGAAGCTTTCTTT
TRBD2	TRBV5-1	TRBJ2-2	.	CASRLISGSRSGELFF	TGCGCCAGCAGACTTATTAGCGGGTCGCGGTCCGGGGAGCTGTTTTTT
TRBD1	TRBV9	TRBJ2-5	.	CASSVGFRTGGYETQYF	TGTGCCAGCAGCGTGGGCTTCAGGACAGGGGGCTACGAGACCCAGTACTTC
TRBD1	TRBV27	TRBJ1-2	.	CASRGQESPNYGYTF	TGTGCCAGCAGGGGACAGGAGTCACCTAACTATGGCTACACCTTC
.	TRBV6-6	TRBJ1-1	once	CASSYSPGVEAFF	TGTGCCAGCAGTTATAGTCCTGGAGTAGAAGCTTTCTTT
.	TRBV6-5	TRBJ2-7	.	CASRLQGISSYEQYF	TGTGCCAGCAGACTCCAGGGGATAAGTTCCTACGAGCAGTACTTC